The rows below give T cell receptor beta chains drawn from one sample of a study of long-term antiretroviral therapy in people with HIV. The protocol was immunoSEQ multiplex PCR, while the TCRdb copy is restricted to in-frame clones and leaves out a portion. The sample consists of 9,500 to 15,000 clones, around 76% of them appearing once. The material sequenced was unsorted PBMCs, taken 8 to 8.5 years after starting antiretroviral therapy. These TCRs come from a man in his fifties with HIV. The conserved cysteine and the conserved F or W are not part of the CDR3 here.

TRBV30 | AWNGGTGGHYEQY
TRBV4-2 | ASSQVSDSYEQY
TRBV7-9 | ASSPRTVNTEAF
TRBV7-7 | ASSPGGGSSYNEQF
TRBV4-1 | ASSQVTGARREQY
TRBV5-8 | ASFRPGTGSSGANVLT
TRBV14 | ASRRAGSYNEQF
TRBV5-1 | ASSFPTATAVEQF
TRBV6-6 | ATSQNTEAF
TRBV4-1 | ASSPLLDGREQF
TRBV19 | ASWGRGWTNTEAF
TRBV6-5 | ASSPSWGWNQPQH
TRBV10-3 | AISVGHRLNTGELF
TRBV9 | ASSVNPQQLNYGYT
TRBV7-3 | ASSGPSSTDTQY
TRBV6-5 | ASSYGTGGEKLF
TRBV30 | AWSQGGGSPLH
TRBV11-2 | ASSHLTSGSSYEQY
TRBV15 | ATSSKLDTGELF
TRBV5-1 | ASSLLSGGALAKNIQY
TRBV5-5 | ASSLEAAGFADTQY
TRBV29-1 | SVGLYGTASYEQY
TRBV11-3 | ASSLASGHLSYEQY
TRBV12-5 | ASGQGTNEKLF
TRBV4-1 | ASSQDRTSGYEQY